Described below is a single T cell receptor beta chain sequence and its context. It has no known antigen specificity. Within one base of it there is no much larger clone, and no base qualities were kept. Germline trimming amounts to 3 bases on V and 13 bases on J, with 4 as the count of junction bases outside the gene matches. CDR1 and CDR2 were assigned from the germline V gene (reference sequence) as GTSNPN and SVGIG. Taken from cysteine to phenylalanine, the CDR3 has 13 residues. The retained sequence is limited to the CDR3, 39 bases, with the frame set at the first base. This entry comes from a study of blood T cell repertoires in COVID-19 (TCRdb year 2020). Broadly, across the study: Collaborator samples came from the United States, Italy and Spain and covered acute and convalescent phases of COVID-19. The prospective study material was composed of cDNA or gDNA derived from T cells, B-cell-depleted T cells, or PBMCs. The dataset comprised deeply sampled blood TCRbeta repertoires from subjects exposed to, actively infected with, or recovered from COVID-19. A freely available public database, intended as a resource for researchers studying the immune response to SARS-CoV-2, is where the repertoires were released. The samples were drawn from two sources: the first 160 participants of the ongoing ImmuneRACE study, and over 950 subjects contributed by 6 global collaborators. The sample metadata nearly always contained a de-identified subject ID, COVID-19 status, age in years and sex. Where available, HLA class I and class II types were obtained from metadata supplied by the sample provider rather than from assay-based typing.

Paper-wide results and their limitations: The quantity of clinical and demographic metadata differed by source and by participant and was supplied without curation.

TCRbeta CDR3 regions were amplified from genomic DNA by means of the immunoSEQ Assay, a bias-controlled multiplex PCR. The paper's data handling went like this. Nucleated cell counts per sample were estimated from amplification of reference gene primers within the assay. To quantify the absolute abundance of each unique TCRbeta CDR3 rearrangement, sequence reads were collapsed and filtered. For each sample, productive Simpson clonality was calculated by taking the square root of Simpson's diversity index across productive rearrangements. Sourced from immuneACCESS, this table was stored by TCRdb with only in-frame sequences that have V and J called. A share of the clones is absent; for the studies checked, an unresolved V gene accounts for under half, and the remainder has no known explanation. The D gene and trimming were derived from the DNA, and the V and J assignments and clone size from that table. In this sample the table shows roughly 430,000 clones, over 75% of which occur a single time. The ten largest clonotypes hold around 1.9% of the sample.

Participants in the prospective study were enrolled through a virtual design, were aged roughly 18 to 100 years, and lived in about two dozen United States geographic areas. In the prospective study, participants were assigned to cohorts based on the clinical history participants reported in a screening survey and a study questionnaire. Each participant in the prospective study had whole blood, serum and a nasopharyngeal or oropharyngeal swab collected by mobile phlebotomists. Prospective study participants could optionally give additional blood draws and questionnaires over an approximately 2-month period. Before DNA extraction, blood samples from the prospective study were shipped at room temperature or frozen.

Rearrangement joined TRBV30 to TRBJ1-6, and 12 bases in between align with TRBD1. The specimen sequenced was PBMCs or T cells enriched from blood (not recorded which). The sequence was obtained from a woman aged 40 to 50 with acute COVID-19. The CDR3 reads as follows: CAWRAGQGAPLHF. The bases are TGTGCCTGGAGAGCGGGACAGGGGGCCCCCCTCCACTTT.